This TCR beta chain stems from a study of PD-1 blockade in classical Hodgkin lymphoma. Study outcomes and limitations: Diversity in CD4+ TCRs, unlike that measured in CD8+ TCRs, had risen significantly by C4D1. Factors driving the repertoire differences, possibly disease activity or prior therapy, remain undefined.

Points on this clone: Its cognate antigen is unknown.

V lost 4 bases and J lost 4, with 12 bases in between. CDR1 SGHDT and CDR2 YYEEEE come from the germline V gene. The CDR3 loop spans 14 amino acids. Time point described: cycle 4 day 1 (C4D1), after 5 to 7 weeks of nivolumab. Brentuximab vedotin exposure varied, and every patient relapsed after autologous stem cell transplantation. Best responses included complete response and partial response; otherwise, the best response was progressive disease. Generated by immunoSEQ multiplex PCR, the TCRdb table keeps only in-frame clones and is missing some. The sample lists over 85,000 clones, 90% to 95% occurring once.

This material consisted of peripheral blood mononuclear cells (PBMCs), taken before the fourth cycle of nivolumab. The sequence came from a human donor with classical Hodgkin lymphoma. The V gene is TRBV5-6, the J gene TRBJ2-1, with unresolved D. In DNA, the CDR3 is TGTGCCAGCAGCCTCCCCCCTCTGTACAATGAGCAGTTCTTC. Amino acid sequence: CASSLPPLYNEQFF.